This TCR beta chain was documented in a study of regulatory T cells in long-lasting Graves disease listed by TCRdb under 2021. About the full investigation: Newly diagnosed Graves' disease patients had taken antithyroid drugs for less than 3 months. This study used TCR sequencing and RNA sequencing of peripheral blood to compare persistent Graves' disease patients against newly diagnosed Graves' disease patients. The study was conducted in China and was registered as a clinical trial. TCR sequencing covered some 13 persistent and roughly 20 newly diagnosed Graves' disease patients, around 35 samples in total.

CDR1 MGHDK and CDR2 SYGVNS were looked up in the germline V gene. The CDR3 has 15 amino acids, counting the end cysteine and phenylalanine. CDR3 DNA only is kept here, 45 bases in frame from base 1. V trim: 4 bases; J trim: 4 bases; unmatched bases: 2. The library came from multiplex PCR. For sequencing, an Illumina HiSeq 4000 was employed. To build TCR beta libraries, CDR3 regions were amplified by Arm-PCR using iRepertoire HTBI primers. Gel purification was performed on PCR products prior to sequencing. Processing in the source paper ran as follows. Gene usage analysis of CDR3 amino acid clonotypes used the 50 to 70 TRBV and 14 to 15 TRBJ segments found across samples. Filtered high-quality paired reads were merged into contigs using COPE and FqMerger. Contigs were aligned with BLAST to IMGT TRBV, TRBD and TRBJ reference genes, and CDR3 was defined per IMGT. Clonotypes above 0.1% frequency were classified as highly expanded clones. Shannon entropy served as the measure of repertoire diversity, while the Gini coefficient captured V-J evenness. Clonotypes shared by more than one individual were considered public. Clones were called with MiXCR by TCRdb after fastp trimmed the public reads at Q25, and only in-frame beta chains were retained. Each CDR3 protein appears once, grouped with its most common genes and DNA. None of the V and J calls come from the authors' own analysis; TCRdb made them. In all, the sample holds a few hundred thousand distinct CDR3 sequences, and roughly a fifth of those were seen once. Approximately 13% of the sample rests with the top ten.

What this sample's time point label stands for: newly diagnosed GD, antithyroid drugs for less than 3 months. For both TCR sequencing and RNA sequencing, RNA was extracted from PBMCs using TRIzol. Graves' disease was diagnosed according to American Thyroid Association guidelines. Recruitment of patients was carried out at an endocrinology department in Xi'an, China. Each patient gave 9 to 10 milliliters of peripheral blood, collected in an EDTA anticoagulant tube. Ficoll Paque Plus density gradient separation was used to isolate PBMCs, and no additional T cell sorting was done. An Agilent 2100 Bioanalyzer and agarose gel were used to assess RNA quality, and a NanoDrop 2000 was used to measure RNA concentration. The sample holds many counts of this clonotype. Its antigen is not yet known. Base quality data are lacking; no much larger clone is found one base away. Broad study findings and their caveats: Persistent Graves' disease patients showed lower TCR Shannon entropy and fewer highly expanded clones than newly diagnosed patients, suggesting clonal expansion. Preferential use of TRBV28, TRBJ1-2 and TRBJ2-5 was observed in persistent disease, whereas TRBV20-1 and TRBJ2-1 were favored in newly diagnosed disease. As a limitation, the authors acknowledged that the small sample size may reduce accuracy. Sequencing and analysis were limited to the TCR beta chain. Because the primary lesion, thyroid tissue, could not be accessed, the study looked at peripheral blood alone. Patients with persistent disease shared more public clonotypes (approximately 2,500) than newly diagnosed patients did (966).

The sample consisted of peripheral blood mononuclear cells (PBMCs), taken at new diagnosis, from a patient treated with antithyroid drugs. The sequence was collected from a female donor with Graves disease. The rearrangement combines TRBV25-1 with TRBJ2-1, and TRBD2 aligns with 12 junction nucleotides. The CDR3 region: CASSVTSGGYNEQFF. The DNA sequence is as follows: TGTGCCAGCAGTGTGACTAGCGGGGGTTACAATGAGCAGTTCTTC.